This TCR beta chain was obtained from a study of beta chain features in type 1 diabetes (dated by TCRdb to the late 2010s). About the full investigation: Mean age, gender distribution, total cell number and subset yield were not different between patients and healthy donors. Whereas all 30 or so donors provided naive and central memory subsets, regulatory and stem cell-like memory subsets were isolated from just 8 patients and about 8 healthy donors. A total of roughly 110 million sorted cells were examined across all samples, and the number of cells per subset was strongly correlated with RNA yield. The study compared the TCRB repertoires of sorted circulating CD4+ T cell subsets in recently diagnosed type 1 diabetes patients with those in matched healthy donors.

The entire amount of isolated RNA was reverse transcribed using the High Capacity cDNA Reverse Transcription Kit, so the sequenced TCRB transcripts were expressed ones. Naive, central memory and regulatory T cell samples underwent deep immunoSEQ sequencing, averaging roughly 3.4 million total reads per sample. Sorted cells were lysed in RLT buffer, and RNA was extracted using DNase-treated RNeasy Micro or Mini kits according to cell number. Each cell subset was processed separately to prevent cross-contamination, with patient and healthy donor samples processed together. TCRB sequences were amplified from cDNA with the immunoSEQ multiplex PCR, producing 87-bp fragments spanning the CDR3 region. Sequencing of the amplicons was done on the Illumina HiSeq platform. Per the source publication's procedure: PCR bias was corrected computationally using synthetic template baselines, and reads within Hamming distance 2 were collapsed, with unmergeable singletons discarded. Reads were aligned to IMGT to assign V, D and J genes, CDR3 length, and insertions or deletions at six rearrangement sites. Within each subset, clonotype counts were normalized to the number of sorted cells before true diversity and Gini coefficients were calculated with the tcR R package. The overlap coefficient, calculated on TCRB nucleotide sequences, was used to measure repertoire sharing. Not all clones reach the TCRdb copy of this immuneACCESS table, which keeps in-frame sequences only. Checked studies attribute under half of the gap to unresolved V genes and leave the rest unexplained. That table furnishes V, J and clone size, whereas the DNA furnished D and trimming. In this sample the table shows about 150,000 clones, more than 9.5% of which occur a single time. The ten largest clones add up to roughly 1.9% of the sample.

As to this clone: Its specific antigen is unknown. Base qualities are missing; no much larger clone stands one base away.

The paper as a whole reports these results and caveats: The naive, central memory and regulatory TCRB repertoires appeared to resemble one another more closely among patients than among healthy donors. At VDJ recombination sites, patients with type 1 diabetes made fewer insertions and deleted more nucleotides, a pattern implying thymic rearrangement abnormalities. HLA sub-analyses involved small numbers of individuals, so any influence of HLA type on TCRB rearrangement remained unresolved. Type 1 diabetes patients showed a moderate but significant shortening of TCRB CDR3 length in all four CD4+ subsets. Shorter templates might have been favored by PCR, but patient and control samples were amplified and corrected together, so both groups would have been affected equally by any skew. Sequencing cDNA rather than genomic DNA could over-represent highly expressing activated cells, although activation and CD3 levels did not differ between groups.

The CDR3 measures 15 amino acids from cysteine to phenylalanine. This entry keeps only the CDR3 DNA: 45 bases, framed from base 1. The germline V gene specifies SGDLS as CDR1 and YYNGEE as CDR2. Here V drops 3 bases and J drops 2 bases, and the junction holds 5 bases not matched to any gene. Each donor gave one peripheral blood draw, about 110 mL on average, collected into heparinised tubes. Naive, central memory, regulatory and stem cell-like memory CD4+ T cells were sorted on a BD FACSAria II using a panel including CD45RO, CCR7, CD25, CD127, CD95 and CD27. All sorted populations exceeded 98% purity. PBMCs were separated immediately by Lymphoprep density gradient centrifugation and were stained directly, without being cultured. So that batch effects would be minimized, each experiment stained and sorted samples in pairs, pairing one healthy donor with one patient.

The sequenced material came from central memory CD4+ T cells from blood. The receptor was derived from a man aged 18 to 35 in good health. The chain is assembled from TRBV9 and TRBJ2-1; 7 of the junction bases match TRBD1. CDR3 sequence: CASSARDRTYNEQFF. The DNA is TGTGCCAGCAGCGCCCGGGACAGAACCTACAATGAGCAGTTCTTC.